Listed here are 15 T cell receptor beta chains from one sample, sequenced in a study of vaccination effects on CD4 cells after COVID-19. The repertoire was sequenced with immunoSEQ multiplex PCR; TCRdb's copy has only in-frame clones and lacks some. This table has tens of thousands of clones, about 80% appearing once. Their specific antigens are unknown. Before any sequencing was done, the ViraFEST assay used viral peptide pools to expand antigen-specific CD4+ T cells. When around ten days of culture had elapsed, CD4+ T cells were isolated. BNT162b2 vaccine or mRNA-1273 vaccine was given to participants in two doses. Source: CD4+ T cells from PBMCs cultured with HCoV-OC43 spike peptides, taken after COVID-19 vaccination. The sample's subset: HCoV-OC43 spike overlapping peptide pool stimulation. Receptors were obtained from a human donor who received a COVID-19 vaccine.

The CDR3 sequence is CASSSEGHPDTQYF. For the CDR3, the DNA is TGTGCCAGCAGCTCGGAGGGACACCCAGATACGCAGTATTTT. V usage is TRBV7-3 and J usage is TRBJ2-3; D could derive from TRBD1 or TRBD2 (6 bases each). The CDR3 runs 14 residues. Germline CDR1 is SGHTA and CDR2 is FQGTGA. The V end lost 4 bases, the J end lost 4 bases, and 12 bases lay between the germline ends.

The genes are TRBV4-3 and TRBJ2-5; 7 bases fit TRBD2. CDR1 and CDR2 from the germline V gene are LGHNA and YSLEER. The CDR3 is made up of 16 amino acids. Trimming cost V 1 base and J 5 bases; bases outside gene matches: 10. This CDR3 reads CASSQVFRGDTETQYF. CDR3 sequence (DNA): TGCGCCAGCAGCCAAGTATTCCGGGGGGATACGGAGACCCAGTACTTC.

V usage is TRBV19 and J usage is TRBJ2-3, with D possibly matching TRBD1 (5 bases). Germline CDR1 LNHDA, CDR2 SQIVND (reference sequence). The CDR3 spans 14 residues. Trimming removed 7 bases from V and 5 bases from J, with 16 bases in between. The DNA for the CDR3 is TGTGCCAGTACTAAAAGGGGTAAAGTAGATACGCAGTATTTT. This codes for CASTKRGKVDTQYF.

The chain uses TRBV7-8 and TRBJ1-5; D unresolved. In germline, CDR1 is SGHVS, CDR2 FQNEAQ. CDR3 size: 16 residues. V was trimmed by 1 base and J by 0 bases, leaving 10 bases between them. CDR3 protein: CASSLVGRDSNQPQHF. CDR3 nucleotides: TGTGCCAGCAGCTTAGTGGGCAGAGATAGCAATCAGCCCCAGCATTTT.

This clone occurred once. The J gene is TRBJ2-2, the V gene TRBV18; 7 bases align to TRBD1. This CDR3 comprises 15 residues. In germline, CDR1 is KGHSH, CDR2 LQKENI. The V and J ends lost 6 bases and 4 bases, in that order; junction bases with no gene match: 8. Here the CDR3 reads CASSSDRVVTGELFF. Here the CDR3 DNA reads TGTGCCAGCTCGTCTGACAGGGTAGTCACCGGGGAGCTGTTTTTT.

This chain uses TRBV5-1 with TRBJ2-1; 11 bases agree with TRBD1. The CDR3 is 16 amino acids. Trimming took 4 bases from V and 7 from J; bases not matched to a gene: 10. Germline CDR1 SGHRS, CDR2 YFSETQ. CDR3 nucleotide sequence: TGCGCCAGCAGCCTCGCCGGGACAGGGGGATTAAATGAGCAGTTCTTC. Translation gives CASSLAGTGGLNEQFF. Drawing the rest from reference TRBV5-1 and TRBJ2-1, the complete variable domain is KAGVTQTPRYLIKTRGQQVTLSCSPISGHRSVSWYQQTPGQGLQFLFEYFSETQRNKGNFPGRFSGRQFSNSRSEMNVSTLELGDSALYLCASSLAGTGGLNEQFFGPGTRLTVL.

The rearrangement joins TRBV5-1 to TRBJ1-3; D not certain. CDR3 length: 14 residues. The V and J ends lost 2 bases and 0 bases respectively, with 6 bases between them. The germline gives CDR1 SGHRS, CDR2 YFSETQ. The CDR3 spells CASSLLDSGNTIYF. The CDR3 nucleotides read TGCGCCAGCAGCTTACTGGACTCTGGAAACACCATATATTTT.

The CDR3 bases are TGTGCCAGCAGGCTCGGGCAGAACTACGAGCAGTACGTC. Protein: CASRLGQNYEQYV. This chain connects TRBV6-5 to TRBJ2-7; no clear D. Trimming cost V 6 bases and J 3 bases, with 12 bases left between them. Germline values: CDR1 MNHEY, CDR2 SVGAGI. The CDR3 consists of 13 residues.

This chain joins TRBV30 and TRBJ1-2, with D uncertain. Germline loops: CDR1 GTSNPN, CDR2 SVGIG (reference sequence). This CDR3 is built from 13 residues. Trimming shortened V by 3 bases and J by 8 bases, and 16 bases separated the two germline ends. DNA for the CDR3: TGTGCCTGGAGGTCTGGGCGTTTCGTCGGCTACACCTTC. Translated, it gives CAWRSGRFVGYTF.

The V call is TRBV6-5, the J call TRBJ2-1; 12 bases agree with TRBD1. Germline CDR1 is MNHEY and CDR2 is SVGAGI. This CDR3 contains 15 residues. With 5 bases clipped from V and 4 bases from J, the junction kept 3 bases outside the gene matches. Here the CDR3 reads CASSRDRGRYNEQFF. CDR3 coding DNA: TGTGCCAGCAGTAGGGACAGGGGGCGGTACAATGAGCAGTTCTTC.

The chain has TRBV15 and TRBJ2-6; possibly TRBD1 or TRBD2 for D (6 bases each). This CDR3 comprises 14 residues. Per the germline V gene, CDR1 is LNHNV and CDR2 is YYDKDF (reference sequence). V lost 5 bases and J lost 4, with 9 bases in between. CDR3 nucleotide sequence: TGTGCCACCAGCGGGGGGCCGGGGGCCAACGTCCTGACTTTC. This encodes CATSGGPGANVLTF.

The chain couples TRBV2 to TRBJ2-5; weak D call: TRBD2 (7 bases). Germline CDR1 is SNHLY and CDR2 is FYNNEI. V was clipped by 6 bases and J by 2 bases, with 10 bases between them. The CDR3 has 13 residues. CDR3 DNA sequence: TGTGCCAGCAGGAGGGGGGGGCAAGAGACCCAGTACTTC. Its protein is CASRRGGQETQYF.

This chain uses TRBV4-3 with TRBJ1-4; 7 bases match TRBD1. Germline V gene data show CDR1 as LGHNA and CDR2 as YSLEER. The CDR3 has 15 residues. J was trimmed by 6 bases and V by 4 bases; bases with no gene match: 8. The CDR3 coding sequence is TGCGCCAGCAGCCCAGGGGGGGGCCGGGATGAAAAACTGTTTTTT. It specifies CASSPGGGRDEKLFF.

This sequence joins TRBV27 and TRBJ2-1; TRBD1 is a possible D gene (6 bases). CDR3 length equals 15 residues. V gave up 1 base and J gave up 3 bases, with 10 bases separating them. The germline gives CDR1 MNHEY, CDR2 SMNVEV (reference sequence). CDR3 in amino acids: CASSLFRGNYNEQFF. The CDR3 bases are TGTGCCAGCAGTTTATTTAGGGGGAACTACAATGAGCAGTTCTTC.

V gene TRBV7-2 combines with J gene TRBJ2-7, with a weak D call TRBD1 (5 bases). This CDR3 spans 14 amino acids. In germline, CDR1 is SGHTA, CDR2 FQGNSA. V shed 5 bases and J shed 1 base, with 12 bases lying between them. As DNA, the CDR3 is TGTGCCAGCAGCCGCACCAGGGCATCCTACGAGCAGTACGTC. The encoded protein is CASSRTRASYEQYV.